This T cell receptor (beta chain) was recovered during a study of neurological immune-mediated disorders. Study-wide points: TCR clonal expansion peaked in HTLV-1-associated myelopathy patients and was lowest in multiple sclerosis patients. TCR-beta repertoires seemed private in all groups, with no expanded CDR3 amino acid sequences shared.

The CDR3 runs to 13 residues. Germline-derived CDR1 and CDR2 are SGHRS and YFSETQ. J was trimmed by 8 bases and V by 10 bases; bases with no gene match: 9. The method for making cDNA was 5'RACE, and it used 10-nucleotide random UMIs. MiXCR, applied by TCRdb to the 5' RACE reads, yields one record per CDR3 protein. The table includes fewer than 20,000 distinct CDR3 sequences, approximately 12% detected once. Around 950,000 sorted CD4+ or CD8+ T cells made each library. This clonotype was counted ten times or more. The antigen remains unidentified. Sequences were obtained from CD8+ T cells from blood. The gene calls are TRBV5-1 and TRBJ2-1, with 10 bases that match TRBD2. This TCR was recovered from a woman between 45 and 60 years old in good health. The DNA of the CDR3 is TGCGCCTCCCGGGCTAGCGGGAGCGATGAGCAGTTCTTC. Its translation: CASRASGSDEQFF.